These 6 T cell receptor beta chains were sequenced from one sample in a study of blood T cells in healthy people across ages. Using a J-beta primer mix together with a sample-barcoded 5' primer, a second PCR was run for roughly 6 to 11 cycles. TCRdb fed the 5' RACE reads into MiXCR, producing one record per CDR3 protein. This table holds some 940,000 distinct CDR3 sequences, just under 30% found once. The same specimen was also included in a second study, on T cells of mothers and their children.

The sample comprised blood. These receptors originate from a woman between 40 and 50 years old in good health.

This clonotype appeared a few times. The DNA for the CDR3 is TGCAGTGCTAGTAGGACAGGGGGGGCCTACACCTTC. It translates to CSASRTGGAYTF. The genes are TRBV20-1 and TRBJ1-2; 10 nucleotides align to TRBD1. Germline V gene sequence: CDR1 DFQATT, CDR2 SNEGSKA (reference sequence). V shed 3 bases, J shed 10 bases, and the junction held 5 bases outside the gene matches. The CDR3 consists of 12 residues.

The chain uses TRBV7-9 and TRBJ2-3, with TRBD1 as a possible D gene (5 bases). The CDR3 is 16 residues long. Germline CDR1 SEHNR, CDR2 FQNEAQ (reference sequence). V lost 1 base and J lost 4, with 15 bases in between. CDR3 DNA sequence: TGTGCCAGCAGCTTAGGGGCTGCAGGGTCAGCAGATACGCAGTATTTT. Residues: CASSLGAAGSADTQYF. Combining the CDR3 with reference TRBV7-9 and TRBJ2-3 gives the whole variable domain DTGVSQNPRHKITKRGQNVTFRCDPISEHNRLYWYRQTLGQGPEFLTYFQNEAQLEKSRLLSDRFSAERPKGSFSTLEIQRTEQGDSAMYLCASSLGAAGSADTQYFGPGTRLTVL.

About this clonotype: Just one base apart from a much larger clone, this may be a read error. The rearrangement joins TRBV28 to TRBJ2-7; 7 nucleotides line up with TRBD2. The CDR3 is 15 residues long. Trimming removed 5 bases from V and 9 bases from J; junction bases left unmatched: 16. CDR1 and CDR2 from the germline V gene are MDHEN and SYDVKM. The CDR3 loop reads CASSIWTVAGHGQYF. CDR3 coding DNA: TGTGCCAGCAGTATTTGGACGGTAGCGGGCCACGGGCAGTACTTC.

The chain couples TRBV11-2 to TRBJ1-6; the match to TRBD1 covers 8 bases. The CDR3 loop spans 12 amino acids. The ends lost 5 bases at V and 14 bases at J; junction bases unmatched: 5. The germline gives CDR1 SGHAT, CDR2 FQNNGV. The CDR3 protein is CASSLTGDTLHF. The CDR3 DNA reads as TGTGCCAGCAGCCTGACAGGGGATACCCTCCACTTT.

The chain is built from TRBV7-9 and TRBJ2-5, with D tentatively TRBD2 (7 bases). V lost 4 bases and J 2 bases, leaving 23 bases between the germline ends. The CDR3 covers 18 residues. Germline-derived CDR1 and CDR2 are SEHNR and FQNEAQ (reference sequence). The CDR3 loop is CASSSQVVTGGFQETQYF. CDR3 DNA sequence: TGTGCCAGCAGCTCTCAGGTGGTGACGGGGGGCTTTCAAGAGACCCAGTACTTC.

The chain joins TRBV5-1 to TRBJ2-1; D might be TRBD1 (5 bases). Germline lookup yields CDR1 SGHRS and CDR2 YFSETQ. The V gene lost 4 bases and the J gene lost 7 bases, with 21 bases spanning the gap. The CDR3 has 16 amino acids. In DNA, the CDR3 is TGCGCCAGCAGCCAGACCGCAGGGTTTTCGGCAAATGAGCAGTTCTTC. It specifies CASSQTAGFSANEQFF.